These T cell receptor beta chains were read from a single sample in a study of T cell changes during pregnancy in multiple sclerosis. Assay: immunoSEQ multiplex PCR; the TCRdb copy retains only in-frame clones and omits some. The data contain about 24,000 clones, 70% to 90% of them singletons. Sequenced here: CD4+ T cells from peripheral blood mononuclear cells, sampled in the second trimester of pregnancy. These receptors all come from a female donor in good health, enrolled as a control in a pregnancy study. Each CDR3 is given with its conserved first and last residue. D genes are given only for firm matches. Clone size is shown for a subset of rows, as once, few, many or a class of expanded clone.

V: TRBV5-1
J: TRBJ1-5
size: -
D: -
DNA: TGCGCCAGCAGCCGTGAGGGGGGGGCGGTTCAGCCCCAGCATTTT
CDR3: CASSREGGAVQPQHF

V: TRBV4-2
J: TRBJ2-3
size: -
D: TRBD1
DNA: TGTGCCAGCAGCCAGGGGACAGGGGGCGGCACAGATACGCAGTATTTT
CDR3: CASSQGTGGGTDTQYF

V: TRBV6-4
J: TRBJ2-1
size: -
D: TRBD2
DNA: TGTGCCAGCAGTGACCGGAGCGGGAGGGACTACAATGAGCAGTTCTTC
CDR3: CASSDRSGRDYNEQFF

V: TRBV21-1
J: TRBJ1-1
size: -
D: -
DNA: TGTGCCAGCAGCAATGAGGGACTCGCGGAAAACGGGGAAGCTTTCTTT
CDR3: CASSNEGLAENGEAFF

V: TRBV4-3
J: TRBJ2-1
size: medium-sized
D: TRBD2
DNA: TGCGCCAGCAGCCAAGGCGGACTAGCGGGGCGTCATGAGCAGTTCTTC
CDR3: CASSQGGLAGRHEQFF

V: TRBV6-1
J: TRBJ2-7
size: -
D: TRBD1
DNA: TGTGCCAGCAGTGAAATTGGGTTGACAGGGGTAAGCGAGCAGTACTTC
CDR3: CASSEIGLTGVSEQYF

V: TRBV25-1
J: TRBJ2-3
size: -
D: -
DNA: TGTGCCAGCAGTGAATCCGACAGAAGCACAGATACGCAGTATTTT
CDR3: CASSESDRSTDTQYF

V: TRBV10-1
J: TRBJ2-1
size: once
D: -
DNA: TGCGCCAGGGGGGCGGACCTCTCCTACAATGAGCAGTTCTTC
CDR3: CARGADLSYNEQFF

V: TRBV2
J: TRBJ2-7
size: medium-sized
D: TRBD2
DNA: TGTGCCAGCAGTGAAGAGGTCTGGGAGGGAGGTAACGAGCAGTACTTC
CDR3: CASSEEVWEGGNEQYF

V: TRBV7-8
J: TRBJ1-1
size: few
D: TRBD1
DNA: TGTGCCAGCAGCTTGGACAGGGACACTGAAGCTTTCTTT
CDR3: CASSLDRDTEAFF

V: TRBV7-7
J: TRBJ2-2
size: -
D: -
DNA: TGTGCCAGCAGCTTAGGCTTGGGGCGCACCGGGGAGCTGTTTTTT
CDR3: CASSLGLGRTGELFF

V: TRBV5-1
J: TRBJ2-7
size: -
D: -
DNA: TGCGCCAGCAGCTTGGAAGCCCAGGGCTACGAGCAGTACTTC
CDR3: CASSLEAQGYEQYF

V: TRBV6-6
J: TRBJ2-5
size: -
D: TRBD2
DNA: TGTGCCAGCAGTTACTCGAAAGCGGGAGAGGAGACCCAGTACTTC
CDR3: CASSYSKAGEETQYF

V: TRBV5-8
J: TRBJ2-5
size: -
D: TRBD1
DNA: TGTGCCAGCAGTTGGGACAGGGGACAAGAGACCCAGTACTTC
CDR3: CASSWDRGQETQYF

V: TRBV11-3
J: TRBJ2-1
size: -
D: -
DNA: TGTGCCAGCACCAACAACAGCAATGAGCAGTTCTTC
CDR3: CASTNNSNEQFF

V: TRBV4-3
J: TRBJ2-2
size: -
D: TRBD2
DNA: TGCGCCAGCAGCCTCAGCGGGGGGGCTAACACCGGGGAGCTGTTTTTT
CDR3: CASSLSGGANTGELFF

V: TRBV5-8
J: TRBJ1-4
size: -
D: -
DNA: TGTGCCAGCAGCTTGTATCTGGGAGCTAATGAAAAACTGTTTTTT
CDR3: CASSLYLGANEKLFF

V: TRBV6-5
J: TRBJ2-7
size: -
D: TRBD1
DNA: TGTGCCAGCAGACCGGACAGGTCATCCTACGAGCAGTACTTC
CDR3: CASRPDRSSYEQYF